This entry lists 31 T cell receptor beta chains sequenced from one sample in a study of PD-1 blockade in classical Hodgkin lymphoma (dated by TCRdb to 2019 to 2021). The library came from the immunoSEQ multiplex PCR assay. TCRdb provides this immuneACCESS table in a form limited to in-frame rearrangements. Some clones are lacking; in checked studies, under half of them reflect an unresolved V gene, and why the rest are absent is not known. The sample profile shows tens of thousands of clones; around 86% of them were found once. The top ten hold approximately 2.4% of the sample. In the paper's terms, the time point label means: cycle 1 day 1 (C1D1), immediately before nivolumab initiation. Every trial patient had relapsed following autologous stem cell transplantation, and prior brentuximab vedotin exposure was what differed among cohorts A, B and C. A Miltenyi CD4+ T cell isolation kit was used for magnetic negative selection to purify CD4+ T cells from thawed PBMCs.

The specimen comprised CD4+ T cells from blood, sampled at baseline. The receptors shown here come from a human donor with classical Hodgkin lymphoma.

This chain connects TRBV5-1 to TRBJ2-3; 8 bases are shared with TRBD2. CDR1 SGHRS and CDR2 YFSETQ come from the germline V gene. V gave up 2 bases and J gave up 4 bases; unmatched junction bases: 6. The CDR3 totals 15 residues. The CDR3 nucleotides read TGCGCCAGCAGCTTATGGGGACTAGGGCCAGATACGCAGTATTTT. Amino acid sequence: CASSLWGLGPDTQYF.

The V call is TRBV30, the J call TRBJ1-4; unclear D gene. There are 12 residues in the CDR3. The V gene's germline CDR1 is GTSNPN and CDR2 SVGIG (reference sequence). V was shortened by 2 bases and J by 4 bases, with 5 bases between the two germline ends. The CDR3 sequence is CAWSRDNEKLFF. The CDR3 nucleotides are TGTGCCTGGAGTCGGGATAATGAAAAACTGTTTTTT.

Worth noting for this clone: One end of the junction does not line up with germline, which may come from a read error. Written as DNA, the CDR3 is TGCGCCAGCATCTCCGGGATCGTAAGCCCCGAGCCGTTCTTC. It encodes CASISGIVSPEPFF. The gene calls are TRBV10-2 and TRBJ2-1, with a weak D call TRBD2 (5 bases). CDR3 length equals 14 residues. Germline V CDR1 and CDR2: WSHSY, SAAADI.

The chain carries TRBV19 and TRBJ1-3; the D gene is possibly TRBD1 (5 bases). Germline V CDR1 and CDR2: LNHDA, SQIVND (reference sequence). Deletions cut 2 bases from V and 2 bases from J, with 13 bases between. CDR3 length equals 16 residues. In DNA form, the CDR3 reads TGTGCCAGTAGTATATCTACCGGGACCGCTGGAAACACCATATATTTT. Amino acid sequence: CASSISTGTAGNTIYF.

V and J are TRBV2 and TRBJ1-6; D gene unclear. The CDR3 covers 15 residues. CDR1 and CDR2 (germline): SNHLY, FYNNEI. Trimming removed 7 bases at V and 4 bases at J, with 14 bases between. The CDR3 region has the DNA TGTGCCAGCACCGAACAGAGAAGTTATAATTCACCCCTCCACTTT. Amino acids: CASTEQRSYNSPLHF. Full variable domain (remainder filled in from reference TRBV2 and TRBJ1-6): EPEVTQTPSHQVTQMGQEVILRCVPISNHLYFYWYRQILGQKVEFLVSFYNNEISEKSEIFDDQFSVERPDGSNFTLKIRSTKLEDSAMYFCASTEQRSYNSPLHFGNGTRLTVT.

The chain links TRBV29-1 to TRBJ2-7, with 7 bases lining up with TRBD1. The CDR3 loop spans 12 amino acids. V lost 4 bases and J lost 7; bases outside the gene matches: 7. Looked up from germline, CDR1 is SQVTM and CDR2 is ANQGSEA. The CDR3 DNA reads TGCAGCGTTGGGACAGGCCCCTTGGAGCAGTACTTC. Translated, it gives CSVGTGPLEQYF.

The chain is built from TRBV15 and TRBJ2-7; D gene unclear. Trimming took off 0 bases at V and 2 bases at J, with 5 bases between the two ends. The CDR3 runs 13 residues. CDR1 LNHNV and CDR2 YYDKDF come from the germline V gene (reference sequence). This CDR3 reads CATSRDLPYEQYF. The CDR3 bases are TGTGCCACCAGCAGAGATCTACCCTACGAGCAGTACTTC.

The rearrangement links TRBV18 to TRBJ1-3, with 9 bases fitting TRBD1. Unmatched junction bases numbered 3, after V lost 6 bases and J lost 0 bases. Germline-derived CDR1 and CDR2 are KGHSH and LQKENI. The CDR3 contains 15 residues. CDR3 DNA: TGTGCCAGCTCCCCGGGACAGGGCTCTGGAAACACCATATATTTT. Translating gives CASSPGQGSGNTIYF.

The V and J genes are TRBV6-4 and TRBJ1-2; D remains ambiguous. Trimming took 2 bases from V and 4 from J, leaving 5 bases between them. Germline loops: CDR1 MRHNA, CDR2 SNTAGT. The CDR3 is made up of 12 amino acids. The CDR3 nucleotides read TGTGCCAGCAGTGACGGGTTCTATGGCTACACCTTC. Its protein product is CASSDGFYGYTF.

The genes are TRBV19 and TRBJ1-1; weak D call: TRBD1 (5 bases). V was pared by 5 bases and J by 4 bases, with 17 bases between. The CDR3 covers 15 residues. From germline, CDR1 is LNHDA and CDR2 SQIVND (reference sequence). For the CDR3, the DNA is TGTGCCAGTAGTCCTCGGGACGGGGCGGTCACTGAAGCTTTCTTT. Protein: CASSPRDGAVTEAFF. Drawing the rest from reference TRBV19 and TRBJ1-1, the complete variable domain is DGGITQSPKYLFRKEGQNVTLSCEQNLNHDAMYWYRQDPGQGLRLIYYSQIVNDFQKGDIAEGYSVSREKKESFPLTVTSAQKNPTAFYLCASSPRDGAVTEAFFGQGTRLTVV.

J is TRBJ2-1 and V is TRBV9, with D possibly being TRBD2 (5 bases). The germline gives CDR1 SGDLS, CDR2 YYNGEE. The CDR3 is made up of 15 amino acids. V lost 0 bases and J 10 bases, leaving 17 bases between the germline ends. The CDR3 DNA reads as TGTGCCAGCAGCGTAGGGACTTCTCTAGTCGGGGAGCAGTTCTTC. Residues: CASSVGTSLVGEQFF.

The genes are TRBV6-5 and TRBJ2-3; D gene unclear. The CDR3 runs 13 residues. Germline V lookup: CDR1 MNHEY, CDR2 SVGAGI. With 6 bases removed from V and 4 bases from J, the gap between germline ends came to 11 bases. The CDR3 sequence is CASRPSSADTQYF. In DNA, the CDR3 is TGTGCCAGCAGACCCTCGTCCGCAGATACGCAGTATTTT.

V usage is TRBV28 and J usage is TRBJ2-7; D is ambiguous. V was shortened by 4 bases and J by 2 bases, with 30 bases between the two germline ends. Germline V gives CDR1 MDHEN, CDR2 SYDVKM. The CDR3 is 20 residues long. CDR3 sequence: CASSSTPTGPTPTGTYEQYF. CDR3 sequence (DNA): TGTGCCAGCAGTTCCACGCCTACGGGCCCTACCCCAACTGGCACCTACGAGCAGTACTTC.

Only a few counts were recorded for this clone. The chain employs TRBV7-9 and TRBJ1-2; the D gene is possibly TRBD1 (6 bases). Trimming pared 1 base from V and 6 bases from J, leaving 9 bases between. This CDR3 has 13 residues. Germline V CDR1 and CDR2: SEHNR, FQNEAQ (reference sequence). The CDR3 loop reads CASSLVAGDGYTF. The CDR3 nucleotides read TGTGCCAGCAGCTTAGTGGCAGGGGATGGCTACACCTTC.

The chain recombines TRBV5-4 with TRBJ2-7; 7 positions match TRBD1. CDR3 length equals 16 residues. The J segment lost 4 bases and the V segment lost 0 bases, leaving 10 bases of the junction unmatched. Germline loops: CDR1 SGHNT, CDR2 YYREEE (reference sequence). In DNA form, the CDR3 reads TGTGCCAGCAGCTTGGCCCCGAGACAGGGTCCTTACGAGCAGTACTTC. It yields the protein CASSLAPRQGPYEQYF.

V gene TRBV6-1 combines with J gene TRBJ2-7; D is uncertain. There are 15 residues in the CDR3. Germline CDR1 and CDR2: MNHNS and SASEGT. V was cut by 4 bases and J by 2 bases, with 15 bases left in between. This chain's CDR3 is CASSASGILAYEQYF. The CDR3 region has the DNA TGTGCCAGCAGTGCGAGTGGGATCCTCGCCTACGAGCAGTACTTC.

This clone was counted once. V usage is TRBV7-9 and J usage is TRBJ1-5; D gene ambiguous. The CDR3 length is 14 residues. V lost 1 base and J lost 0, with 4 bases in between. CDR1 is SEHNR, CDR2 FQNEAQ, per germline (reference sequence). The CDR3 here is CASSLVGSNQPQHF. The DNA of the CDR3 is TGTGCCAGCAGCTTAGTCGGTAGCAATCAGCCCCAGCATTTT.

This clone turned up a few times. The DNA for the CDR3 is TGTGCCAGCAGCTTAGTTGCAGGGACGAACACTGAAGCTTTCTTT. Translating gives CASSLVAGTNTEAFF. The chain is built from TRBV7-6 and TRBJ1-1; D might be TRBD1 (5 bases). The CDR3 is 15 residues long. Germline lookup yields CDR1 SGHVS and CDR2 FNYEAQ. V lost 1 base to trimming and J lost 1 base, with 10 bases between them. Combining the CDR3 with reference TRBV7-6 and TRBJ1-1 gives the whole variable domain GAGVSQSPRYKVTKRGQDVALRCDPISGHVSLYWYRQALGQGPEFLTYFNYEAQQDKSGLPNDRFSAERPEGSISTLTIQRTEQRDSAMYRCASSLVAGTNTEAFFGQGTRLTVV.

The table lists this clone with a few counts. V usage is TRBV10-1 and J usage is TRBJ1-5, with 7 bases fitting TRBD1. The V gene end was trimmed by 6 bases and the J gene end by 7 bases; junction bases not matched to a gene: 9. The CDR3 is made up of 14 amino acids. Germline V lookup: CDR1 WNHNN, CDR2 SYGVQD (reference sequence). CDR3 in DNA: TGCGCCAGCAGGGACAGGAACCCTGGGCAGCCCCAGCATTTT. Translating it yields CASRDRNPGQPQHF.

This clone has only one observation. The V call is TRBV19, the J call TRBJ2-4; D is undetermined. CDR1 is LNHDA, CDR2 SQIVND, per germline (reference sequence). The length of the CDR3 is 15 residues. V gave up 5 bases and J gave up 7 bases, with 18 bases separating them. Written as DNA, the CDR3 is TGTGCCAGTAGTCTCCGCGGAACAGCAGAGAACATTCAGTACTTC. Protein sequence: CASSLRGTAENIQYF.

This clone has just one count. This sequence joins TRBV6-1 and TRBJ2-3, with 10 nucleotides matching TRBD2. After removal of 6 bases from V and 1 base from J, the junction contained 4 bases not matched to a gene. CDR3 size: 15 residues. CDR1 is MNHNS, CDR2 SASEGT, per germline. Here the CDR3 DNA reads TGTGCCAGCAGCCTAGCGGGAGCAGGCACAGATACGCAGTATTTT. Its protein is CASSLAGAGTDTQYF.

The chain carries TRBV7-9 and TRBJ1-4; D is unresolved. V shed 4 bases and J shed 14 bases, with 26 bases lying between them. The CDR3 loop spans 16 amino acids. CDR1 and CDR2 from the germline V gene are SEHNR and FQNEAQ (reference sequence). CDR3 amino acids: CASSYTQIDGLYGLFF. The CDR3 bases are TGTGCCAGCAGCTACACACAGATAGACGGGCTATATGGCCTGTTTTTT. The whole variable domain, filled in from reference TRBV7-9 and TRBJ1-4, reads DTGVSQNPRHKITKRGQNVTFRCDPISEHNRLYWYRQTLGQGPEFLTYFQNEAQLEKSRLLSDRFSAERPKGSFSTLEIQRTEQGDSAMYLCASSYTQIDGLYGLFFGSGTQLSVL.

J is TRBJ1-5 and V is TRBV2; D is possibly TRBD1 (5 bases). The V end lost 6 bases, the J end lost 9 bases, and 15 bases lay between the germline ends. Germline-derived CDR1 and CDR2 are SNHLY and FYNNEI. This CDR3 has 13 amino acids. The CDR3 spells CASSLGVVGPQHF. CDR3 DNA: TGTGCCAGCAGCTTAGGGGTGGTGGGGCCCCAGCATTTT.

The rearrangement links TRBV19 to TRBJ1-1; no reliable D call. This CDR3 comprises 12 residues. In germline, CDR1 is LNHDA, CDR2 SQIVND (reference sequence). Trimming stripped 4 bases from V and 2 bases from J, with 5 bases between. The CDR3 sequence is CASSKYNTEAFF. Here the CDR3 DNA reads TGTGCCAGTAGTAAGTACAACACTGAAGCTTTCTTT.

The chain has TRBV4-3 and TRBJ1-5; the D is unclear. The CDR3 totals 13 residues. Trimming took off 0 bases at V and 8 bases at J, with 8 bases between the two ends. Germline CDR1 and CDR2: LGHNA and YSLEER. The CDR3 loop is CASSQDFSEPQHF. CDR3 DNA: TGCGCCAGCAGCCAAGATTTTTCAGAGCCCCAGCATTTT.

V usage is TRBV4-1 and J usage is TRBJ2-7; possibly TRBD2 for D (6 bases). Trimming left V 6 bases short and J 6 bases short, with 24 bases between. The CDR3 runs 16 residues. Germline V gene sequence: CDR1 MGHRA, CDR2 YSYEKL. CDR3 in amino acids: CASSRSGTSILGEQYF. The CDR3 region has the DNA TGCGCCAGCAGTCGCTCCGGTACTAGCATTTTAGGCGAGCAGTACTTC.

This chain connects TRBV15 to TRBJ2-1; 9 bases agree with TRBD1. Germline V gene sequence: CDR1 LNHNV, CDR2 YYDKDF (reference sequence). The CDR3 has 16 residues. The V segment lost 4 bases and the J segment 6 bases; nucleotides outside the gene matches: 10. The CDR3 nucleotides read TGTGCCACCAGCATTAGACAGGGGGGGACGGGCAATGAGCAGTTCTTC. Translated: CATSIRQGGTGNEQFF.

This sequence joins TRBV18 and TRBJ2-7, with 8 positions matching TRBD2. The CDR3 spans 14 residues. Looked up from germline, CDR1 is KGHSH and CDR2 is LQKENI. Trimming removed 2 bases from V and 4 bases from J; junction bases left unmatched: 4. CDR3 nucleotide sequence: TGTGCCAGCTCACCAGAGACGGGGGGGTACGAGCAGTACTTC. Amino acid sequence: CASSPETGGYEQYF.

The rearrangement uses TRBV25-1 and TRBJ2-5, with a weak D call TRBD1 (6 bases). From germline, CDR1 is MGHDK and CDR2 SYGVNS. V lost 5 bases, J lost 1 base, and 17 bases lay in between. This CDR3 comprises 16 residues. The CDR3 loop is CASSKTSLTGQETQYF. The CDR3 DNA follows: TGTGCCAGCAGTAAAACTTCCTTGACAGGCCAAGAGACCCAGTACTTC.

The chain has TRBV6-5 and TRBJ1-1; TRBD1 is a possible D gene (5 bases). The germline CDR1 and CDR2 sequences are MNHEY and SVGAGI. The CDR3 is made up of 16 amino acids. V gave up 0 bases and J gave up 5 bases, with 16 bases separating them. Here the CDR3 reads CASSYSRPGSYTEAFF. CDR3 in DNA: TGTGCCAGCAGTTACTCGCGGCCAGGGTCGTATACTGAAGCTTTCTTT.

The J gene is TRBJ1-4, the V gene TRBV4-3; D is perhaps TRBD1 (6 bases). The CDR3 spans 15 residues. V was shortened by 0 bases and J by 5 bases, with 10 bases between the two germline ends. Germline V lookup: CDR1 LGHNA, CDR2 YSLEER. CDR3 nucleotides: TGCGCCAGCAGCCAAGATGGACAGAGAAATGAAAAACTGTTTTTT. Encoded protein: CASSQDGQRNEKLFF.